This T cell receptor (beta chain) was obtained from a study of Graves' ophthalmopathy and Graves' hyperthyroidism. The V end lost 6 bases, the J end lost 11 bases, and 16 bases lay between the germline ends. The CDR3 consists of 12 residues. This clonotype was seen only a few times. RNA served as the template for amplifying TCR beta CDR3 regions. HTBI primers primed a first-round RT-PCR, and a second-round multiplex PCR followed. MiXCR was run by TCRdb on the multiplex PCR reads, yielding one entry per CDR3 protein. The sample has 300,000 to 500,000 distinct CDR3 sequences, roughly 15% seen once; the top ten hold around 6.6%.

V usage is TRBV12-3 or TRBV12-4 and J usage is TRBJ1-1, with D tentatively TRBD1 (5 bases). Sample: peripheral blood. The TCR originated in a woman aged 18-30 years with stable Graves' hyperthyroidism. The DNA for the CDR3 is TGTGCCAGCAGCCCAGAGGGTAGGGGCGCTTTCTTT. Translated: CASSPEGRGAFF.